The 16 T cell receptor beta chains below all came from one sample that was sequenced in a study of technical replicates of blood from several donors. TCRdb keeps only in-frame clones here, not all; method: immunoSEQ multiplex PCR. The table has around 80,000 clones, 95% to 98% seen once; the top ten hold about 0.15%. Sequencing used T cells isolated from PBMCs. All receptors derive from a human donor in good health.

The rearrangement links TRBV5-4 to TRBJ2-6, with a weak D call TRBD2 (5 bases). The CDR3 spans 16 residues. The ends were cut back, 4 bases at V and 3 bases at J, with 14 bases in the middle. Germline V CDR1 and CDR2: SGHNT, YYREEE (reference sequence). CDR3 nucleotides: TGTGCCAGCAGCCATGACTATAGCTTTGGGGCCAACGTCCTGACTTTC. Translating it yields CASSHDYSFGANVLTF.

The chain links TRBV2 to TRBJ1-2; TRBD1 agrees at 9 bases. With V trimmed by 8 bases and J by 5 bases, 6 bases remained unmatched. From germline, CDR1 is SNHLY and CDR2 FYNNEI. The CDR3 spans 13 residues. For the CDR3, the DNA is TGTGCCAGCCAGGAGACAGGGGGATATGGCTACACCTTC. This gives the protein CASQETGGYGYTF.

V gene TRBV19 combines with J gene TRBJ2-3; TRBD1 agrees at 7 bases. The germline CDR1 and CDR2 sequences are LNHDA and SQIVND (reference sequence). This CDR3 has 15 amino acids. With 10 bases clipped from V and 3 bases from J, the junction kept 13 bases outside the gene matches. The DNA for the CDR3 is TGTGCCACCTCGACCGGACAGGCCCTTACAGATACGCAGTATTTT. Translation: CATSTGQALTDTQYF.

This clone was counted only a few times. The DNA for the CDR3 is TGTGCCTGGAGTGTGGGCAGGGCAAATGAAAAACTGTTTTTT. The encoded protein is CAWSVGRANEKLFF. The chain is built from TRBV30 and TRBJ1-4, with D tentatively TRBD1 (5 bases). The CDR3 consists of 14 residues. V lost 0 bases to trimming and J lost 5 bases, with 10 bases between them. The germline CDR1 and CDR2 sequences are GTSNPN and SVGIG (reference sequence).

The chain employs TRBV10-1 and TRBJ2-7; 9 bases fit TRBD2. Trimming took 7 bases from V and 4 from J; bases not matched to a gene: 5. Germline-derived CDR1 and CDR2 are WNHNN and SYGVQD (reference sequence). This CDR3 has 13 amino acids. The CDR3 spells CASTSSGKYEQYF. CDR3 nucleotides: TGCGCCAGCACCTCTAGCGGGAAATACGAGCAGTACTTC.

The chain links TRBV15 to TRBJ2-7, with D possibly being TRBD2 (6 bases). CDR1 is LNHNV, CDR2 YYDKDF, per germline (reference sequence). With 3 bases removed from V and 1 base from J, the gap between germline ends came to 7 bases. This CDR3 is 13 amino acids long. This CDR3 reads CATSRDYSYEQYF. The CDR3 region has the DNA TGTGCCACCAGCAGGGACTATTCCTACGAGCAGTACTTC.

The chain's CDR3 is CASSSRQTSGRSNEQYF. The CDR3 DNA reads TGTGCCAGCAGCTCACGCCAGACTAGCGGGAGGTCCAACGAGCAGTACTTC. The chain employs TRBV7-9 and TRBJ2-7; TRBD2 matches at 13 bases. The CDR3 contains 17 residues. Trimming cost V 4 bases and J 5 bases; bases outside gene matches: 11. CDR1 is SEHNR, CDR2 FQNEAQ, per germline (reference sequence).

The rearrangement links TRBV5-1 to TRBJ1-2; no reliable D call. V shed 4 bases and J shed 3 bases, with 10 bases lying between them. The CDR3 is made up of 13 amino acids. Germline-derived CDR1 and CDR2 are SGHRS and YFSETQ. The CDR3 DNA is TGCGCCAGCAGCGAGACACTAGACTATGGCTACACCTTC. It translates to CASSETLDYGYTF.

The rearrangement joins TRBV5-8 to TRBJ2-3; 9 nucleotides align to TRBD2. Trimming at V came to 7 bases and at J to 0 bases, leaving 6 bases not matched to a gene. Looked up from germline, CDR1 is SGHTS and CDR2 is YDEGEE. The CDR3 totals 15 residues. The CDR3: CASPQRGESTDTQYF. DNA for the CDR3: TGTGCCAGCCCCCAGCGGGGGGAGAGCACAGATACGCAGTATTTT.

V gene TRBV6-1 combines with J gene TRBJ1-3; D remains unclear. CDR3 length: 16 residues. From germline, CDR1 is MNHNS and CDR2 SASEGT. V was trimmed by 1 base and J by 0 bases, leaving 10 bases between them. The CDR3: CASSEGLYSSGNTIYF. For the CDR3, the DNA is TGTGCCAGCAGTGAAGGTCTGTATTCCTCTGGAAACACCATATATTTT.

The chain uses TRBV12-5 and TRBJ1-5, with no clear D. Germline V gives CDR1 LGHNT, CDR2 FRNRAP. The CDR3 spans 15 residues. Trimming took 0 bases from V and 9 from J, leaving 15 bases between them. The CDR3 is CASGLVLGAHGPQHF. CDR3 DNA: TGTGCTAGTGGTTTGGTACTGGGCGCCCATGGGCCCCAGCATTTT.

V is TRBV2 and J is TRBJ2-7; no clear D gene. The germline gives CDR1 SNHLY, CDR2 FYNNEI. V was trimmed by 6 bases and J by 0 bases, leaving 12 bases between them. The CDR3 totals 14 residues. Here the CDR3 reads CASRLRLTSYEQYF. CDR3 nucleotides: TGTGCCAGCAGACTCAGGCTTACCTCCTACGAGCAGTACTTC.

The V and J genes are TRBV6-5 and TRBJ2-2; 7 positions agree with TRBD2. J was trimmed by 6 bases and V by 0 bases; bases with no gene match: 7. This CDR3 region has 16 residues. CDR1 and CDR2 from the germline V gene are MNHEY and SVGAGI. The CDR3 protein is CASSYSGGPRAGELFF. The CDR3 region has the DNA TGTGCCAGCAGTTACTCGGGAGGGCCTCGGGCCGGGGAGCTGTTTTTT.

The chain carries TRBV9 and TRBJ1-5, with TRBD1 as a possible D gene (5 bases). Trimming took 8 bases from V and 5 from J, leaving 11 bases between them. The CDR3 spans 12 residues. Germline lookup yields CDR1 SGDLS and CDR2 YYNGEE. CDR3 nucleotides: TGTGCCAGTCGGGGGGACCATCAGCCCCAGCATTTT. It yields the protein CASRGDHQPQHF. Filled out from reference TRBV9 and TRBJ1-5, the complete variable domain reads DSGVTQTPKHLITATGQRVTLRCSPRSGDLSVYWYQQSLDQGLQFLIQYYNGEERAKGNILERFSAQQFPDLHSELNLSSLELGDSALYFCASRGDHQPQHFGDGTRLSIL.

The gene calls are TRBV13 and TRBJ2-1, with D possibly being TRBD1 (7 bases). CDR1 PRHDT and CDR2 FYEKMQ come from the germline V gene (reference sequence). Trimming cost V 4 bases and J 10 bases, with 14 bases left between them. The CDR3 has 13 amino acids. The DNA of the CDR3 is TGTGCCAGCAGCTGGCAGGGGGGACGAGAGCAGTTCTTC. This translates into CASSWQGGREQFF.

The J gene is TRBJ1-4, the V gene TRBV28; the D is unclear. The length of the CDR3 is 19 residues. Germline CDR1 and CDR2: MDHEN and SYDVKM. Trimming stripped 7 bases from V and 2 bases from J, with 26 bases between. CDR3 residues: CASNAWGISPAATNEKLFF. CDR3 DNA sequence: TGTGCCAGCAACGCATGGGGTATTTCCCCAGCGGCGACTAATGAAAAACTGTTTTTT.